Presented here are 6 T cell receptor beta chains from one specimen sequenced in a study of CD8 T cells in Susac syndrome. RNA, at about 0.45 to 1 ug, was reverse transcribed with random hexamers. One entry per CDR3 protein, called by TCRdb with MiXCR from the immunoSEQ multiplex PCR reads. Of approximately 130,000 distinct CDR3 sequences in the sample, about 90% were seen once. Source material: CD8+ T cells from PBMCs. The source of these receptors is a human donor with multiple sclerosis.

The chain links TRBV9 to TRBJ2-2; D may be TRBD1 or TRBD2 (6 bases each). The V gene lost 3 bases and the J gene lost 4 bases, with 10 bases spanning the gap. The CDR3 length is 14 residues. Germline CDR1 reads SGDLS; CDR2 reads YYNGEE. This chain's CDR3 is CASSEGGGTGELFF. CDR3 bases: TGTGCCAGCAGCGAGGGGGGAGGCACCGGGGAGCTGTTTTTT.

This chain links TRBV19 with TRBJ2-3; 12 bases agree with TRBD2. Per germline, CDR1 LNHDA and CDR2 SQIVND (reference sequence). V lost 4 bases to trimming and J lost 5 bases; unmatched junction nucleotides: 4. The CDR3 is 15 residues long. The CDR3 is CASSTTSGSLDTQYF. The DNA of the CDR3 is TGTGCCAGTAGTACGACTAGCGGGAGTTTAGATACGCAGTATTTT.

There are a few counts of this clonotype. The chain links TRBV30 to TRBJ2-7; D may be TRBD2 (5 bases). The CDR3 runs 13 residues. V was pared by 3 bases and J by 3 bases, with 12 bases between. Germline V CDR1 and CDR2: GTSNPN, SVGIG (reference sequence). The CDR3 bases are TGTGCCTGGAGACCGAGACTACGCTACGAGCAGTACTTC. This encodes CAWRPRLRYEQYF.

V is TRBV29-1 and J is TRBJ1-5; D is possibly TRBD1 (5 bases). Germline assignment: CDR1 SQVTM and CDR2 ANQGSEA. Deletions cut 7 bases from V and 4 bases from J, with 14 bases between. CDR3 length equals 13 residues. The CDR3 loop reads CSARDGLNQPQHF. The CDR3 bases are TGCAGCGCCCGGGACGGCCTAAATCAGCCCCAGCATTTT.

As concerns this clonotype: The limits of the CDR3 on the DNA are not certain, so only TCRdb's listed CDR3 is given. This sequence joins TRBV20-1 and TRBJ2-2; TRBD1 reflects the table's D call only, with no check against the DNA. The germline V gene encodes CDR1 DFQATT and CDR2 SNEGSKA (reference sequence). The CDR3 numbers 17 amino acids, ends counted. This CDR3 reads CSARDPGQGRRAGELFF.

The chain couples TRBV9 to TRBJ1-4; no reliable D call. The V gene lost 0 bases and the J gene lost 4 bases, with 13 bases spanning the gap. CDR1 SGDLS and CDR2 YYNGEE come from the germline V gene. The length of the CDR3 is 16 residues. The CDR3 here is CASSVGSTRINEKLFF. The CDR3 region has the DNA TGTGCCAGCAGCGTAGGCTCCACTCGGATTAATGAAAAACTGTTTTTT. Together with reference TRBV9 and TRBJ1-4, the CDR3 gives the full variable domain: DSGVTQTPKHLITATGQRVTLRCSPRSGDLSVYWYQQSLDQGLQFLIQYYNGEERAKGNILERFSAQQFPDLHSELNLSSLELGDSALYFCASSVGSTRINEKLFFGSGTQLSVL.